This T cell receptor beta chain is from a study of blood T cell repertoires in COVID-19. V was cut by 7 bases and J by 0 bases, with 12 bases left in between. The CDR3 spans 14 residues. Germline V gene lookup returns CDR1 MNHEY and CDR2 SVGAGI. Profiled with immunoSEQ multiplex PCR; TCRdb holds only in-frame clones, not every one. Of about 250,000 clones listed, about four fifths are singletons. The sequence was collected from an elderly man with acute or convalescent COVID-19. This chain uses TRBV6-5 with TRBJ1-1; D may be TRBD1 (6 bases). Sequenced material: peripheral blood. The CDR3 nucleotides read TGTGCCAGCACCCGGGACACCTTGAACACTGAAGCTTTCTTT. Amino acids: CASTRDTLNTEAFF.